This T cell receptor beta chain was obtained from a study of shared clonotypes between healthy human individuals. Study context: Three CD4 naive, three CD4 memory, two CD8 naive and one CD8 memory plate were used per donor.

The table came from immunoSEQ multiplex PCR; TCRdb's copy has only in-frame clones and leaves some out. The table shows approximately 710,000 clones, with roughly 88% occurring only once. The CDR3 is 13 amino acids. Trimming removed 3 bases from V and 2 bases from J, with 8 bases in between. Germline values: CDR1 MDHEN, CDR2 SYDVKM. This sequence was found in a man between 18 and 29 years old in good health. Some clones in this sample may be carry-over from other donors' samples. Sequencing was performed on memory CD8+ T cells from PBMCs. Subset: CD45RO+ cells pooled with CCR7-negative TemRA cells. V usage is TRBV28 and J usage is TRBJ2-7; D is unresolved. DNA of the CDR3: TGTGCCAGCAGTTTGAAGGGCACCTACGAGCAGTACTTC. It codes for CASSLKGTYEQYF.